The following is a T cell receptor beta chain sequence with its context. CDR1 and CDR2 (germline): MNHNY, SVGAGI (reference sequence). There are 15 residues in the CDR3. The trim removed 5 bases at V and 7 bases at J, leaving 14 bases unmatched. The sample belongs to a study of cytomegalovirus exposure and HLA in healthy donors. The PCR had 60 Vbeta and 13 Jbeta primers. Profiled with immunoSEQ multiplex PCR; TCRdb holds only in-frame clones, not every one. The sample carries around 93,000 clones, over 60% recorded once. The V gene is TRBV6-6, the J gene TRBJ2-7; 7 bases fit TRBD2. Sequenced: PBMCs. This clonotype originated in a boy aged 5-17 years in good health and CMV-seropositive. The CDR3 spells CASSPSQAGMGEQYF. The CDR3 DNA reads TGTGCCAGCAGTCCCTCTCAAGCGGGAATGGGGGAGCAGTACTTC.